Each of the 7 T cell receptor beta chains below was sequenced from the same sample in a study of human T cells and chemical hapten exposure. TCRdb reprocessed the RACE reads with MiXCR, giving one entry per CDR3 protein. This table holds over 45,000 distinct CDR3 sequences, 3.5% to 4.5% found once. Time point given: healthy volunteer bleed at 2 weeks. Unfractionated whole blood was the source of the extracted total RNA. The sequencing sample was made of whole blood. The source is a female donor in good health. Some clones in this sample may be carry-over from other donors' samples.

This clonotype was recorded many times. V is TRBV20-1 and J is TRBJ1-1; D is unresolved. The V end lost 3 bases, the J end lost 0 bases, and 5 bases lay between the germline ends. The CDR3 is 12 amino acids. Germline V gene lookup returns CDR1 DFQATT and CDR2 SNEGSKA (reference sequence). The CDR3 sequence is CSARYMNTEAFF. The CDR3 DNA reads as TGCAGTGCTAGGTATATGAACACTGAAGCTTTCTTT.

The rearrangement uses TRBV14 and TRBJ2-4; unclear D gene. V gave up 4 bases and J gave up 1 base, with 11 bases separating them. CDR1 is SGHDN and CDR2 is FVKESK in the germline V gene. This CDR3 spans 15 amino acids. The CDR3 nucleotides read TGTGCCAGCAGCCGGGCTTTCGGGGCCAAAAACATTCAGTACTTC. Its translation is CASSRAFGAKNIQYF.

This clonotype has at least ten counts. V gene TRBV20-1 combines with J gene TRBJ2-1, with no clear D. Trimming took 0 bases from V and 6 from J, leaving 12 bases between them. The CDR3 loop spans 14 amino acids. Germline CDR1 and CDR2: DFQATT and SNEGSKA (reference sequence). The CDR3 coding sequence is TGCAGTGCTAGAGAGGGCCACTGGGCCAATGAGCAGTTCTTC. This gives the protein CSAREGHWANEQFF.

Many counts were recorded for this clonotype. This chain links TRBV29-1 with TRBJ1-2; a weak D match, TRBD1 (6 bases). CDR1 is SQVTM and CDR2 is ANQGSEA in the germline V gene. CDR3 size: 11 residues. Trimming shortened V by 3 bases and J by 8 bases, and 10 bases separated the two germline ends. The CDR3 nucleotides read TGCAGCGTTGAGGGGGGCAGGGGCTACACCTTC. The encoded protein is CSVEGGRGYTF.

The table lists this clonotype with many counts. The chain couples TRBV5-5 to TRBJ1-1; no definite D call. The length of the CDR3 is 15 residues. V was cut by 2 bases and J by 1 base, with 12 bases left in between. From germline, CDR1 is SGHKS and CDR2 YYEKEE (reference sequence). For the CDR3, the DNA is TGTGCCAGCAGCTTCCAACAAGAACCGAACACTGAAGCTTTCTTT. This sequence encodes CASSFQQEPNTEAFF.

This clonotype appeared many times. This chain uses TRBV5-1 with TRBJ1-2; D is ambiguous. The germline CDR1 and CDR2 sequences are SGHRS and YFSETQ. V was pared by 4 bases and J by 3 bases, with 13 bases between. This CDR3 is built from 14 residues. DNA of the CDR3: TGCGCCAGCAGCCTTCCAGGTCTGGACTATGGCTACACCTTC. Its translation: CASSLPGLDYGYTF.

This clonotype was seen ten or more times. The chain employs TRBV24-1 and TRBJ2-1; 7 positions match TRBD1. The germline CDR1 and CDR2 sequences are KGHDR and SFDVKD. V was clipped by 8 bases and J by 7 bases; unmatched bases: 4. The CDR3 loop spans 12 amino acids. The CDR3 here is CATNRGRNEQFF. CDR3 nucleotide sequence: TGTGCCACCAACAGGGGAAGGAATGAGCAGTTCTTC.